This TCR beta chain was observed in a study of control samples from healthy donors and cancer patients. The V gene lost 4 bases and the J gene lost 4 bases, with 13 bases spanning the gap. The CDR3 has 14 residues. Germline V CDR1 and CDR2: GTSNPN, SVGIG (reference sequence). Produced via immunoSEQ multiplex PCR; TCRdb's table is partial and in-frame only. The sample records just under 100,000 clones, just over 90% being singletons. The sample consisted of blood. The genes are TRBV30 and TRBJ2-2, with D unclear. The origin of this receptor is a man aged 18 to 29 in good health. This CDR3 reads CAWTRQDLTGELFF. CDR3 sequence (DNA): TGTGCCTGGACGCGACAAGACCTCACCGGGGAGCTGTTTTTT.